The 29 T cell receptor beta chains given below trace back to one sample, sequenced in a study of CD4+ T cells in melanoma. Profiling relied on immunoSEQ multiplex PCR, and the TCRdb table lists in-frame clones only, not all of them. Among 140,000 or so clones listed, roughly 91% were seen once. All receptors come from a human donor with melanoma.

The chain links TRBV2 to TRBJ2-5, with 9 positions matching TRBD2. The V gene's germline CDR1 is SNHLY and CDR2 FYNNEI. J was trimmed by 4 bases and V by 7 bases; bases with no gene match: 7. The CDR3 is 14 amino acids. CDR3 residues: CASKGGGAGETQYF. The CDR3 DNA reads TGTGCCAGCAAGGGCGGGGGGGCCGGAGAGACCCAGTACTTC.

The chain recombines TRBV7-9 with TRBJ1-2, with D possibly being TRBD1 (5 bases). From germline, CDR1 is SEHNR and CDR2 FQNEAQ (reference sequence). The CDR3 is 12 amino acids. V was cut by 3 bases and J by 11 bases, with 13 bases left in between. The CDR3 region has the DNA TGTGCCAGCAGCTTTAGGGACCCGGGTTACACCTTC. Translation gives CASSFRDPGYTF.

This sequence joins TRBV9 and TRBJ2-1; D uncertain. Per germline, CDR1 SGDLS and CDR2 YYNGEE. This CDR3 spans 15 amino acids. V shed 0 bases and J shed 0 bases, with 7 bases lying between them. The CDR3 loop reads CASSVDTASYNEQFF. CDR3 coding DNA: TGTGCCAGCAGCGTAGATACGGCCTCCTACAATGAGCAGTTCTTC.

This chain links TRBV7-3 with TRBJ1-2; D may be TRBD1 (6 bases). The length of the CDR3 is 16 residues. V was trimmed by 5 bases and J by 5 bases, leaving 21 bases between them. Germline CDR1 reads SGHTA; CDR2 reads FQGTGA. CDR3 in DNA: TGTGCCAGCAGCGACAACGGGGCAGGGGAAGGTTATGGCTACACCTTC. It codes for CASSDNGAGEGYGYTF. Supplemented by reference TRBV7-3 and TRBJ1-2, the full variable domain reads GAGVSQTPSNKVTEKGKYVELRCDPISGHTALYWYRQSLGQGPEFLIYFQGTGAADDSGLPNDRFFAVRPEGSVSTLKIQRTERGDSAVYLCASSDNGAGEGYGYTFGSGTRLTVV.

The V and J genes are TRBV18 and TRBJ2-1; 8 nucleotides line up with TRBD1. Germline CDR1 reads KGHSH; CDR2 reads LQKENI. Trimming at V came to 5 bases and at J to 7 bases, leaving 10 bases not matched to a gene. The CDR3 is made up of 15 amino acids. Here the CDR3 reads CASSSLGQGVNEQFF. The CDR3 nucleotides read TGTGCCAGCTCATCTCTCGGACAGGGTGTGAATGAGCAGTTCTTC.

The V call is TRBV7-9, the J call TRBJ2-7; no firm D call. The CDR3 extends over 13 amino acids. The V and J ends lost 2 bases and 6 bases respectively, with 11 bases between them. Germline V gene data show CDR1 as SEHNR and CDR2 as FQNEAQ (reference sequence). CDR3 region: CASSLKATGEQYF. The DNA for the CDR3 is TGTGCCAGCAGCTTAAAGGCGACCGGCGAGCAGTACTTC.

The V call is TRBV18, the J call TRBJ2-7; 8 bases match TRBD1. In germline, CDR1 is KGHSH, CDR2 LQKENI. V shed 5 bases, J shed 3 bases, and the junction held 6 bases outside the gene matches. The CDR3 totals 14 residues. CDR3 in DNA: TGTGCCAGCTCAGACCGGGACAGGCTCTACGAGCAGTACTTC. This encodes CASSDRDRLYEQYF.

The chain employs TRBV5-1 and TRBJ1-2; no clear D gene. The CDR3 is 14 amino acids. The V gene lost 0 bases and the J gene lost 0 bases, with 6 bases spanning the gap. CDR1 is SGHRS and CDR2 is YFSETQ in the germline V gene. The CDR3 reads CASSLAGTNYGYTF. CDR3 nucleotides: TGCGCCAGCAGCTTGGCGGGGACTAACTATGGCTACACCTTC.

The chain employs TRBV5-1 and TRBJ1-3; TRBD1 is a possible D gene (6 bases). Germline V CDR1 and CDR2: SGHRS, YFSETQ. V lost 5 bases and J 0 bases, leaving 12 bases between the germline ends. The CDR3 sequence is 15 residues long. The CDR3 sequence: CASREQGSSGNTIYF. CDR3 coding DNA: TGCGCCAGCAGAGAACAGGGTTCCTCTGGAAACACCATATATTTT.

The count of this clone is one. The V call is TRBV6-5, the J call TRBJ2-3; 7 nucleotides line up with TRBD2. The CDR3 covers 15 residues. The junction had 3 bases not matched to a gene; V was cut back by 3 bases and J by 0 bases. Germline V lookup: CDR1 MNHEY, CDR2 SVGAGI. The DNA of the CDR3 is TGTGCCAGCAGTTATGGGGGGGATAGCACAGATACGCAGTATTTT. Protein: CASSYGGDSTDTQYF.

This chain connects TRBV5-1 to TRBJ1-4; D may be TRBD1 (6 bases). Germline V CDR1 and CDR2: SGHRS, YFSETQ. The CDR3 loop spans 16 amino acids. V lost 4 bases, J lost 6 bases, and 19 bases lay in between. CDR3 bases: TGCGCCAGCAGCCCAGGGGACTTGGCAGGGTATGAAAAACTGTTTTTT. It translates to CASSPGDLAGYEKLFF.

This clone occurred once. For the CDR3, the DNA is TGTGCCAGCACTCGGGACAGTGCAAATTCACCCCTCCACTTT. As protein: CASTRDSANSPLHF. V gene TRBV2 combines with J gene TRBJ1-6; 7 bases are a match to TRBD1. Germline CDR1 reads SNHLY; CDR2 reads FYNNEI. With V trimmed by 7 bases and J by 7 bases, 7 bases remained unmatched. This CDR3 comprises 14 residues.

The CDR3 bases are TGTGCCATCAGGGGGACAGGGATGTATGATACGCAGTATTTT. The encoded protein is CAIRGTGMYDTQYF. V usage is TRBV10-3 and J usage is TRBJ2-3; TRBD1 matches at 9 bases. V lost 6 bases to trimming and J lost 6 bases; unmatched junction nucleotides: 7. This CDR3 has 14 amino acids. Germline V CDR1 and CDR2: ENHRY, SYGVKD.

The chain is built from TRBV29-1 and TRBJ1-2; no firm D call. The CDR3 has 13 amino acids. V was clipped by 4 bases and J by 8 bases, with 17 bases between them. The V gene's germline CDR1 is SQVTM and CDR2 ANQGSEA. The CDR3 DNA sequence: TGCAGCGTTGCTCCTAGACTATCCATGGGCTACACCTTC. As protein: CSVAPRLSMGYTF.

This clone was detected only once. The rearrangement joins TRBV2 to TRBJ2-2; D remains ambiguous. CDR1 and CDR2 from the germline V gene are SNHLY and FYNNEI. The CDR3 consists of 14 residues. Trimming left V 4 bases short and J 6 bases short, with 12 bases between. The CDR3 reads CASSVELGSGELFF. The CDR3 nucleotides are TGTGCCAGCAGTGTAGAACTTGGCTCCGGGGAGCTGTTTTTT.

The CDR3, as DNA: TGCGCCAGCAGCCAAGAATGGAGCCTGAAGGCGTCTGAAGCTTTCTTT. It encodes CASSQEWSLKASEAFF. V and J are TRBV4-1 and TRBJ1-1; no clear D. Germline values: CDR1 MGHRA, CDR2 YSYEKL. V was trimmed by 0 bases and J by 6 bases, leaving 17 bases between them. This CDR3 is built from 16 residues.

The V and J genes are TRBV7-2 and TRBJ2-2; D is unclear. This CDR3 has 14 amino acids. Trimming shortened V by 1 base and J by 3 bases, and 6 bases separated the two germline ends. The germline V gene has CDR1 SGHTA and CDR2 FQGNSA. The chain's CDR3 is CASSLGGYTGELFF. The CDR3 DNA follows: TGTGCCAGCAGCTTAGGGGGTTACACCGGGGAGCTGTTTTTT.

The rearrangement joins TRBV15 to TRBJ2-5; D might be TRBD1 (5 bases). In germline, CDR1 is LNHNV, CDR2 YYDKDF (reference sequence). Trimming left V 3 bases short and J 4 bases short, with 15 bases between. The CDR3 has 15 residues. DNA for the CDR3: TGTGCCACCAGCAGCCCGGACATACTTCTAGAGACCCAGTACTTC. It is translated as CATSSPDILLETQYF.

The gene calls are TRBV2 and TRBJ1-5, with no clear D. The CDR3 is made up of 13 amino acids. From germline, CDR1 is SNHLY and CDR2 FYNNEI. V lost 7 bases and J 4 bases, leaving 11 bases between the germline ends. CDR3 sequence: CASIADVNQPQHF. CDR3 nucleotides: TGTGCCAGCATTGCGGACGTTAATCAGCCCCAGCATTTT.

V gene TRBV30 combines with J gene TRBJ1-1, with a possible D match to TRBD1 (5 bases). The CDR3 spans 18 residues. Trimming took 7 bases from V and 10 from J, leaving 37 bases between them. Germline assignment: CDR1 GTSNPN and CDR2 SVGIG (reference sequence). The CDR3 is CALTVTNINLPSDRLAFF. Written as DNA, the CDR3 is TGTGCCTTGACAGTCACAAACATCAACCTGCCCTCTGATCGTCTAGCTTTCTTT.

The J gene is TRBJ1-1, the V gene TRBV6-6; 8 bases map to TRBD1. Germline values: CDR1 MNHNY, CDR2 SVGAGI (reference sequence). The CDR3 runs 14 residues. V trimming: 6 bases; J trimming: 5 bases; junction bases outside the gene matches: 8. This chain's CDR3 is CASSRTGRVTEAFF. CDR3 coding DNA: TGTGCCAGCAGCCGGACAGGGAGGGTTACTGAAGCTTTCTTT.

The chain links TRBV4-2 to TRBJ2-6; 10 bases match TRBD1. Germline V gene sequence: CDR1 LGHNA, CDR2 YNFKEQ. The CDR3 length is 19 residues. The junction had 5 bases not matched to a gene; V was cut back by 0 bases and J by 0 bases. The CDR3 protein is CASSQDSGQGVSGANVLTF. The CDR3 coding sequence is TGTGCCAGCAGCCAAGATTCCGGACAGGGGGTCTCTGGGGCCAACGTCCTGACTTTC.

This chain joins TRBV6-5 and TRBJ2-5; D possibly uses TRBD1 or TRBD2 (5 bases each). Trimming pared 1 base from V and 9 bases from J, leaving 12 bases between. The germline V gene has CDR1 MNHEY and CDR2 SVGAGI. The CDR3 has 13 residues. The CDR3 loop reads CASSYWIGDAQYF. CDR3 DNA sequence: TGTGCCAGCAGTTACTGGATCGGGGACGCCCAGTACTTC.

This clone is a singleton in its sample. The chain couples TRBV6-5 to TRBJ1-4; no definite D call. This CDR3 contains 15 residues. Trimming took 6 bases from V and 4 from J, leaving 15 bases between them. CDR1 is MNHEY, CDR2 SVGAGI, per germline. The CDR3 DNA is TGTGCCAGCAGGGTTACGGGGAGAGTTAATGAAAAACTGTTTTTT. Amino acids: CASRVTGRVNEKLFF.

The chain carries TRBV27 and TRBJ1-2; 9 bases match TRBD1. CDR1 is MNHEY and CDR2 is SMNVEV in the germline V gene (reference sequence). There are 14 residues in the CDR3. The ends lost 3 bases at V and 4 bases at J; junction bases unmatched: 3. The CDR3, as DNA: TGTGCCAGCAGTTTGGACAGGGGAAGCTATGGCTACACCTTC. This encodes CASSLDRGSYGYTF.

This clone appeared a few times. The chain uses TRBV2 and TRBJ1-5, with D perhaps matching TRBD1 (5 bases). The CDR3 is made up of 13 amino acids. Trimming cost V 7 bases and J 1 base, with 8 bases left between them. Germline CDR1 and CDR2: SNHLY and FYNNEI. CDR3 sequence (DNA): TGTGCCAGCAAAAGGGACAGCAATCAGCCCCAGCATTTT. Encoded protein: CASKRDSNQPQHF.

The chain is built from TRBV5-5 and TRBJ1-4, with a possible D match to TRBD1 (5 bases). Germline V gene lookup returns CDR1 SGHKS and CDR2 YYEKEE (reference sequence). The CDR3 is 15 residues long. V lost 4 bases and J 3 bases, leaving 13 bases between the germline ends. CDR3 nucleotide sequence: TGTGCCAGCAGCGAAGGGGTGTATGCTAATGAAAAACTGTTTTTT. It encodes CASSEGVYANEKLFF.

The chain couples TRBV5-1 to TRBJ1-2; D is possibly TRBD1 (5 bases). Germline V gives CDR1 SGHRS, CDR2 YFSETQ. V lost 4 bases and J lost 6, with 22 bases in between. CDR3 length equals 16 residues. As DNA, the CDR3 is TGCGCCAGCAGCATCTCCGGGGCCAGCAGCCCCAATGGCTACACCTTC. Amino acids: CASSISGASSPNGYTF.

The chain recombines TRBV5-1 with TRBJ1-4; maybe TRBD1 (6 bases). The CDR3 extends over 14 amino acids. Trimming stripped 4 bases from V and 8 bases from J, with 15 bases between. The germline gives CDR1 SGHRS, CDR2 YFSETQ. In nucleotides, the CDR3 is TGCGCCAGCAGCCATACAGGGTTCGGAGAAAAACTGTTTTTT. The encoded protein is CASSHTGFGEKLFF.